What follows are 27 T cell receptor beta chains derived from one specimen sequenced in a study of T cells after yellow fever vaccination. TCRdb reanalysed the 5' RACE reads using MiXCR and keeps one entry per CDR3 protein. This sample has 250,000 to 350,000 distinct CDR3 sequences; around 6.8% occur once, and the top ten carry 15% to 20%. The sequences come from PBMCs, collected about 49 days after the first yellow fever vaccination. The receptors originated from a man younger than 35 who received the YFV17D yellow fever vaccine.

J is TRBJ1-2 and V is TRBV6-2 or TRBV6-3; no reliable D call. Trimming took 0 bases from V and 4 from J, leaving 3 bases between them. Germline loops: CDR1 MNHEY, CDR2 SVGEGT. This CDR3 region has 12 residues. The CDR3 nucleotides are TGTGCCAGCAGTTACTCCGTCTATGGCTACACCTTC. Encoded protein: CASSYSVYGYTF.

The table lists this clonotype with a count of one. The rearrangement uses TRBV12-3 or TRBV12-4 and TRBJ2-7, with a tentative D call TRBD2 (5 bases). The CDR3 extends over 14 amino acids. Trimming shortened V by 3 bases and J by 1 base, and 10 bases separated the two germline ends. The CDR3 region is CASSFSGISYEQYF. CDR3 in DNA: TGTGCCAGCAGTTTTTCGGGGATTTCCTACGAGCAGTACTTC.

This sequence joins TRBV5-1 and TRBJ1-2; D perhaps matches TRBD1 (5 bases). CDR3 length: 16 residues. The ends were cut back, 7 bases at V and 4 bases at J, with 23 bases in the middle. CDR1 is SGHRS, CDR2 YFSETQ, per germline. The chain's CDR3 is CASGTGSEGFIYGYTF. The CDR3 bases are TGCGCCAGCGGGACTGGATCGGAGGGATTTATCTATGGCTACACCTTC.

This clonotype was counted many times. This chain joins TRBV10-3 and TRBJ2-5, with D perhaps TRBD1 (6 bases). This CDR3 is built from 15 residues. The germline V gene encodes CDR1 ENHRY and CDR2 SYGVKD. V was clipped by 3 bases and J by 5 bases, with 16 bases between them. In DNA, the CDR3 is TGTGCCATCAGTGACCTCGTCAGGGGCAAGGAGACCCAGTACTTC. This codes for CAISDLVRGKETQYF.

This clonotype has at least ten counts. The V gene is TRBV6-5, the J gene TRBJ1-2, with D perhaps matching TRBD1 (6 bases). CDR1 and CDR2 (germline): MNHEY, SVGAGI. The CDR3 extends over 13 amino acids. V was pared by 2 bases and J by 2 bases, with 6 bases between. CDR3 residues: CASSYGGNYGYTF. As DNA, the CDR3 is TGTGCCAGCAGTTACGGGGGCAACTATGGCTACACCTTC.

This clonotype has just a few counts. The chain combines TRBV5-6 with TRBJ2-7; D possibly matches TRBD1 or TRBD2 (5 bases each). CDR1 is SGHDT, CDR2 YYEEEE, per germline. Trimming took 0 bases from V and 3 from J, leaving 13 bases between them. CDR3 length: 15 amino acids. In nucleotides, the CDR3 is TGTGCCAGCAGCTTGGCCGGGACCATAGTCTACGAGCAGTACGTC. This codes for CASSLAGTIVYEQYV.

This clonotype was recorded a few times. CDR3 in DNA: TGCGCCAGCAGCTTCGAAGGACTAGCGTTCATTACAGATACGCAGTATTTT. This encodes CASSFEGLAFITDTQYF. The chain is built from TRBV5-1 and TRBJ2-3; 9 bases agree with TRBD2. This CDR3 has 17 residues. Germline CDR1 is SGHRS and CDR2 is YFSETQ. V trimming: 2 bases; J trimming: 3 bases; junction bases outside the gene matches: 10.

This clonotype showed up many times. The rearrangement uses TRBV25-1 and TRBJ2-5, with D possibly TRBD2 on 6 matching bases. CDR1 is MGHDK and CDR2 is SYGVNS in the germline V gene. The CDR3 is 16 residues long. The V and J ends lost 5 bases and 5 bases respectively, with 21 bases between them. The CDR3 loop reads CASSYSPGLPGETQYF. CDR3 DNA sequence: TGTGCCAGCAGTTATTCCCCGGGACTCCCTGGGGAGACCCAGTACTTC. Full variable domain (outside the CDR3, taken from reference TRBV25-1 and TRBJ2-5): EADIYQTPRYLVIGTGKKITLECSQTMGHDKMYWYQQDPGMELHLIHYSYGVNSTEKGDLSSESTVSRIRTEHFPLTLESARPSHTSQYLCASSYSPGLPGETQYFGPGTRLLVL.

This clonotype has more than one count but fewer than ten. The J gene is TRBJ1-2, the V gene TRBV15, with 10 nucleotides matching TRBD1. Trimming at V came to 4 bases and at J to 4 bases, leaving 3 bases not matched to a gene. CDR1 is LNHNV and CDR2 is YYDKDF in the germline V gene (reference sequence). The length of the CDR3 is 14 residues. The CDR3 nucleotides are TGTGCCACCAGCATGGACAGGGGGGGCTATGGCTACACCTTC. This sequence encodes CATSMDRGGYGYTF.

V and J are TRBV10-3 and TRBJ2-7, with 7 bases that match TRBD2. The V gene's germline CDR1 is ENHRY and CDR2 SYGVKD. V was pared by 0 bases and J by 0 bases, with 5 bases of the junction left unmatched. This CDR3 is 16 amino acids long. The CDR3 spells CAISESIASGSYEQYV. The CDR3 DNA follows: TGTGCCATCAGTGAGTCGATTGCTAGCGGCTCCTACGAGCAGTACGTC.

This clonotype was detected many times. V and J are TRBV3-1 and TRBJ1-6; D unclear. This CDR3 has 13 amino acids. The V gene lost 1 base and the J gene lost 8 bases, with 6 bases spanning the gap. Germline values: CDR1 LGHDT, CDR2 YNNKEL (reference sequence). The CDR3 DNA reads TGTGCCAGCAGCCAAGCGCAAGATTCACCCCTCCACTTT. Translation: CASSQAQDSPLHF.

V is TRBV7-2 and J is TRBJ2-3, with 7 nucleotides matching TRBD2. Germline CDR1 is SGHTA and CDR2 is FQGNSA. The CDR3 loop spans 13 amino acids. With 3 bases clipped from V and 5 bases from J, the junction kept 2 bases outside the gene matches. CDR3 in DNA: TGTGCCAGCAGCTTTGCGGGGGAAGATACGCAGTATTTT. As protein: CASSFAGEDTQYF.

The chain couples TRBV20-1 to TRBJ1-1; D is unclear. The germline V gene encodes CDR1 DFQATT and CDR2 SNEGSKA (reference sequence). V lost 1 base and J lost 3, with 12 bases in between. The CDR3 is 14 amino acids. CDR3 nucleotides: TGCAGTGCTAGAGGCCCCGGGTGGCACACTGAAGCTTTCTTT. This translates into CSARGPGWHTEAFF.

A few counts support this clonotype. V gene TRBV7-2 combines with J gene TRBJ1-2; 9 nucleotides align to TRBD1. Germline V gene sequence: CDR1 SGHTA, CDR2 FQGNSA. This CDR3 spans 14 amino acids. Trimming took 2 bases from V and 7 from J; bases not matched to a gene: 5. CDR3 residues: CASSLWGQGGGYTF. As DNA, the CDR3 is TGTGCCAGCAGCTTATGGGGACAGGGAGGTGGCTACACCTTC. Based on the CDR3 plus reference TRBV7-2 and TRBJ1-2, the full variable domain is GAGVSQSPSNKVTEKGKDVELRCDPISGHTALYWYRQSLGQGLEFLIYFQGNSAPDKSGLPSDRFSAERTGGSVSTLTIQRTQQEDSAVYLCASSLWGQGGGYTFGSGTRLTVV.

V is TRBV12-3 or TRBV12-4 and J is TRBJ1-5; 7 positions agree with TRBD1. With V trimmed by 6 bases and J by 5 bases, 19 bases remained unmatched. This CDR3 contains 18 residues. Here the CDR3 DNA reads TGTGCCAGCAGCCTAACGGGCGACAGGGTGAGATATGATCAGCCCCAGCATTTT. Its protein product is CASSLTGDRVRYDQPQHF.

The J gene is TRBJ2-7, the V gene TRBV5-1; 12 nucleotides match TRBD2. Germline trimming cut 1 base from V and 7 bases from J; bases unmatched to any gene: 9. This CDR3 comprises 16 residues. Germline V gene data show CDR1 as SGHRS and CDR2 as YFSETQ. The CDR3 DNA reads TGCGCCAGCAGCTTGCGCCTAGCGGGGGGGCCAAATGAGCAGTACTTC. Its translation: CASSLRLAGGPNEQYF.

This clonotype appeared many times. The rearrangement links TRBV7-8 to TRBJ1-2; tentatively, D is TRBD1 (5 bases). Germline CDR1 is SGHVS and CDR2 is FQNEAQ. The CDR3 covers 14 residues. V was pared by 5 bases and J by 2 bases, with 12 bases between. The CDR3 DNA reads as TGTGCCAGCAGCCTATCCGGGACCAACTATGGCTACACCTTC. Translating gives CASSLSGTNYGYTF.

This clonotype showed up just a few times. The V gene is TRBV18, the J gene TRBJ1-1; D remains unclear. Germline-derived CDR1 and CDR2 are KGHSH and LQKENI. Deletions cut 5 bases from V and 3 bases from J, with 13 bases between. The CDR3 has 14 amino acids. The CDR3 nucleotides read TGTGCCAGCTCAGAGGTTATGGCGGACACTGAAGCTTTCTTT. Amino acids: CASSEVMADTEAFF.

The CDR3 DNA follows: TGCGCCAGCAGCCAAGGTCCGGCCTTAACCTCCAATCAGCCCCAGCATTTT. Encoded protein: CASSQGPALTSNQPQHF. This chain joins TRBV4-1 and TRBJ1-5; D ambiguous. The CDR3 runs to 17 residues. The V and J ends lost 1 base and 3 bases respectively, with 16 bases between them. Germline CDR1 is MGHRA and CDR2 is YSYEKL.

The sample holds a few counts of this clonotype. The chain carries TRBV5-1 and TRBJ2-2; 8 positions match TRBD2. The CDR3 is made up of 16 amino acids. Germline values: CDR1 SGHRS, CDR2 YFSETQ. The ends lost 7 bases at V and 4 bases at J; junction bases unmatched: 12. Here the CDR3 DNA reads TGCGCCAGCCAAGCAACTAGCGGAAAGATCACCGGGGAGCTGTTTTTT. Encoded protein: CASQATSGKITGELFF.

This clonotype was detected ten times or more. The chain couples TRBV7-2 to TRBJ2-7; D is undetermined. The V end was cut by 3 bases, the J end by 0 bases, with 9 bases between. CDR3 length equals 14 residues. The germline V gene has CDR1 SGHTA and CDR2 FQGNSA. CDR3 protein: CASSFGGSSYEQYF. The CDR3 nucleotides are TGTGCCAGCAGCTTTGGCGGAAGCTCCTACGAGCAGTACTTC.

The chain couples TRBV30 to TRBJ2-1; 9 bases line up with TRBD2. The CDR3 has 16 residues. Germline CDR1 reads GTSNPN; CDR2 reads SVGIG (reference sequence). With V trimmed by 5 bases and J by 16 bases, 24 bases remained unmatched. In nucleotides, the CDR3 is TGTGCCTGGGAGGACCGATACTCGGTCGCGGGGGGGCCGGGATTCTTC. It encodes CAWEDRYSVAGGPGFF.

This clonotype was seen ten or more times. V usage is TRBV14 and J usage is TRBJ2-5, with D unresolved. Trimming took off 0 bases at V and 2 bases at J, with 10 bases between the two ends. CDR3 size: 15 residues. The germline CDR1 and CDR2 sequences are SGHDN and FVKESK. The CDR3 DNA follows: TGTGCCAGCAGCCAAGATCGGAGCATGCAAGAGACCCAGTACTTC. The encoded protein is CASSQDRSMQETQYF.

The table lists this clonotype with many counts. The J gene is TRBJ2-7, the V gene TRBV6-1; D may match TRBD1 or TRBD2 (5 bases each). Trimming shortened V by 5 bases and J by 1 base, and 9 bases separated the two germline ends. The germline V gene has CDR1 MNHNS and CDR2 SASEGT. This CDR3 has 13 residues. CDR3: CASSTGPSYEQYV. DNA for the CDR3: TGTGCCAGCAGTACGGGGCCTTCCTACGAGCAGTACGTC.

DNA of the CDR3: TGTGCCACCAACCGGGACAGTACATTCTACGAGCAGTACTTC. This translates into CATNRDSTFYEQYF. The chain has TRBV10-3 and TRBJ2-7; 7 nucleotides line up with TRBD1. Germline V lookup: CDR1 ENHRY, CDR2 SYGVKD. This CDR3 contains 14 residues. Losses at the gene ends were 10 bases for V and 3 bases for J; bases not matched to a gene: 12.

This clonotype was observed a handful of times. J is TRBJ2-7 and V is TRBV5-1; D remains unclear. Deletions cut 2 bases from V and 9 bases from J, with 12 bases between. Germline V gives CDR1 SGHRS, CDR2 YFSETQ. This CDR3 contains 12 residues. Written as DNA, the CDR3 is TGCGCCAGCAGCTTCACGGGCGATGTGCAGTACGTC. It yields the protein CASSFTGDVQYV.

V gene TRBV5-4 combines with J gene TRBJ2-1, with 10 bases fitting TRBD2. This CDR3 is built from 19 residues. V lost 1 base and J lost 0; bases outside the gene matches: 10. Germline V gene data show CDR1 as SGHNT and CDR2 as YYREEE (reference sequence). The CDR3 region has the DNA TGTGCCAGCAGCTTGATGGTAGCGGGGGGTCTGAGCTCCTACAATGAGCAGTTCTTC. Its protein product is CASSLMVAGGLSSYNEQFF.